This T cell receptor beta chain is from a study of blood T cell repertoires in COVID-19. At the level of the study: Samples came from the United States, Italy and Spain, spanning acute and convalescent COVID-19. Sample material is recorded as cDNA or gDNA derived from T cells, B-cell-depleted T cells, or PBMCs.

As processed by the authors: By means of reference gene primer amplification, nucleated cell counts were estimated. Data came from immunoSEQ multiplex PCR; TCRdb stores just in-frame clones and leaves some out. That table gives V, J and clone size, and the DNA gave D and trimming. The sample holds some 250,000 clones, more than 65% seen once. A note on this clone: In the same sample, other DNA sequences code for this CDR3.

Between the trimmed V and J ends, which lost 4 bases and 4 bases, there was a span of 8 bases. The germline V gene has CDR1 SEHNR and CDR2 FQNEAQ (reference sequence). The CDR3 runs 12 residues. What was sequenced was peripheral blood. The chain is built from TRBV7-9 and TRBJ2-7, with D possibly TRBD1 on 6 matching bases. This sequence was found in a man in his fifties or sixties with active or convalescent COVID-19. The CDR3 here is CASSSTGYEQYF. In nucleotides, the CDR3 is TGTGCCAGCAGCTCCACAGGGTACGAGCAGTACTTC.